This passage covers 10 T cell receptor beta chains from one sample sequenced in a study of blood T cell repertoires in COVID-19. Repertoires were generated with immunoSEQ multiplex PCR, while TCRdb's copy carries only in-frame clones and drops some. The profile shows over 150,000 clones, 75% to 95% of them singletons. Sequencing was done on a sample of peripheral blood. The receptor source for this set is a man aged 50 to 60 with acute or convalescent COVID-19.

This clone was seen once. The chain links TRBV6-1 to TRBJ1-2, with D uncertain. V lost 8 bases, J lost 3 bases, and 13 bases lay in between. Germline CDR1 and CDR2: MNHNS and SASEGT. This CDR3 spans 13 amino acids. For the CDR3, the DNA is TGTGCCAGCGAACGCGCCCGAGACTATGGCTACACCTTC. Its translation: CASERARDYGYTF.

The chain has TRBV5-1 and TRBJ1-1; 9 bases are a match to TRBD1. The CDR3 loop spans 15 amino acids. Germline CDR1 SGHRS, CDR2 YFSETQ. Trimming cost V 4 bases and J 6 bases; bases outside gene matches: 10. CDR3 nucleotide sequence: TGCGCCAGCAGCCCCTCCGGGACAGGGTTTGCTGAAGCTTTCTTT. Its translation is CASSPSGTGFAEAFF. The whole variable domain, remainder taken from reference TRBV5-1 and TRBJ1-1, is KAGVTQTPRYLIKTRGQQVTLSCSPISGHRSVSWYQQTPGQGLQFLFEYFSETQRNKGNFPGRFSGRQFSNSRSEMNVSTLELGDSALYLCASSPSGTGFAEAFFGQGTRLTVV.

V is TRBV7-8 and J is TRBJ2-1; D may be TRBD2 (6 bases). CDR1 is SGHVS and CDR2 is FQNEAQ in the germline V gene. V lost 0 bases to trimming and J lost 6 bases, with 15 bases between them. CDR3 length: 16 amino acids. The CDR3 nucleotides read TGTGCCAGCAGCTTAGCGAAAATTGCGGGAACCAATGAGCAGTTCTTC. Protein sequence: CASSLAKIAGTNEQFF.

The J gene is TRBJ2-2, the V gene TRBV7-9, with 10 bases that match TRBD1. The CDR3 runs to 16 residues. Germline values: CDR1 SEHNR, CDR2 FQNEAQ (reference sequence). V dropped 5 bases and J dropped 1; count of bases not matched to a gene: 4. The CDR3 region has the DNA TGTGCCAGCAGCCCGACAGGGGGCTGGAACACCGGGGAGCTGTTTTTT. Translated: CASSPTGGWNTGELFF.

The gene calls are TRBV21-1 and TRBJ1-2; TRBD1 is the table's D call, not checked against the DNA. TRBV21-1 is shown as a pseudogene. The CDR3 spans 19 residues. This CDR3 reads CASTTGNQGVRVLFNGYTF. CDR3 bases: TGTGCCAGTACGACAGGTAATCAGGGGGTAAGGGTCCTATTTAATGGCTACACCTTC.

This chain connects TRBV5-6 to TRBJ2-3; 9 bases line up with TRBD2. Unmatched junction bases numbered 15, after V lost 2 bases and J lost 2 bases. Per the germline V gene, CDR1 is SGHDT and CDR2 is YYEEEE. The CDR3 spans 19 residues. This CDR3 reads CASSFSQDGLAGTTDTQYF. The CDR3 coding sequence is TGTGCCAGCAGCTTTTCCCAGGATGGGCTAGCGGGAACCACAGATACGCAGTATTTT.

The J gene is TRBJ1-2, the V gene TRBV7-9, with D uncertain. The CDR3 length is 14 residues. The germline V gene encodes CDR1 SEHNR and CDR2 FQNEAQ (reference sequence). With 8 bases removed from V and 5 bases from J, the gap between germline ends came to 18 bases. CDR3 in amino acids: CASSRERATYGYTF. The CDR3 DNA sequence: TGTGCCAGCTCCCGAGAGCGGGCTACTTATGGCTACACCTTC.

The chain couples TRBV4-1 to TRBJ1-2; D is ambiguous. Germline CDR1 MGHRA, CDR2 YSYEKL. Deletions cut 4 bases from V and 5 bases from J, with 17 bases between. This CDR3 has 15 amino acids. CDR3 protein: CASSPPDSRSYGYTF. CDR3 coding DNA: TGCGCCAGCAGCCCCCCGGACTCCCGGAGTTATGGCTACACCTTC.

This clone was recorded once. The genes are TRBV4-1 and TRBJ2-1, with 11 bases fitting TRBD2. The CDR3 loop spans 17 amino acids. Germline assignment: CDR1 MGHRA and CDR2 YSYEKL. The V and J ends lost 0 bases and 7 bases, in that order; junction bases with no gene match: 8. This CDR3 is CASSQEPSGGRGNEQFF. The CDR3 DNA is TGCGCCAGCAGCCAAGAGCCTAGCGGGGGGAGGGGGAATGAGCAGTTCTTC.

The chain has TRBV6-4 and TRBJ2-6; D gene uncertain. Per germline, CDR1 MRHNA and CDR2 SNTAGT. V lost 6 bases to trimming and J lost 7 bases, with 13 bases between them. The CDR3 totals 14 residues. CDR3 sequence (DNA): TGTGCCAGCAGCGCTAATTCGGGTGCCAACGTCCTGACTTTC. Protein product: CASSANSGANVLTF.